This TCR beta chain was recovered during a study of CD8+CD57+ T cells in acquired aplastic anemia. Study observations and caveats: No significant difference in CD8+ Simpson's diversity was found between patients and controls. A set of 25 to 35 CD8+ CDR3 sequences was shared between patients and controls, and these sequences appeared highly expressed in patients.

This CDR3 contains 16 residues. CDR1 LNHDA and CDR2 SQIVND come from the germline V gene (reference sequence). V lost 1 base to trimming and J lost 2 bases, with 15 bases between them. This clonotype was recorded at least ten times. The antigen is not known. Profiling of TCR beta VDJ combinations and CDR3 sequences used genomic DNA as template. TCRdb processed the reads anew with MiXCR; each CDR3 protein has one entry. The table records around 430,000 distinct CDR3 sequences, over 25% of them present only once. All sequencing subjects had displayed CD8+CD57+ cell expansion on flow cytometry. Sequencing used sorted CD4+, CD8+, or CD8+CD57+ T cells (not recorded which) from PBMCs. This sequence joins TRBV19 and TRBJ2-7, with a weak D call TRBD2 (5 bases). The TCR comes from a human donor with aplastic anemia. CDR3 amino acids: CASSIVTKLYTYEQYF. DNA for the CDR3: TGTGCCAGTAGTATAGTGACTAAGCTGTATACCTACGAGCAGTACTTC.